These 25 T cell receptor beta chains came from one sample sequenced in a study of T cell repertoires in cytomegalovirus infection (dated by TCRdb to between 2018 and 2020). The sequencer was an Illumina HiSeq 1500. The public sequencing data were trimmed at Q25 with fastp and processed into clonotypes with MiXCR by TCRdb, which kept only in-frame beta chains. Every distinct CDR3 protein forms one entry, paired with its most common genes and DNA. The sample includes 200,000 to 250,000 distinct CDR3 sequences, with approximately 24% observed a single time. The ten most abundant clones make up roughly 18% of the sample. The sample was CD8+ T cells from PBMCs. The receptors derive from a human donor in good health (CMV status not recorded). Some clones in this sample may be carry-over from other donors' samples.

This rearrangement joins TRBV29-1 to TRBJ2-7, with D unresolved. Germline lookup yields CDR1 SQVTM and CDR2 ANQGSEA. Trimming shortened V by 4 bases and J by 4 bases, and 14 bases separated the two germline ends. The CDR3 is 13 amino acids. The CDR3, as DNA: TGCAGCGTTGTAGCACCGGAAAAATACGAGCAGTACTTC. Its translation is CSVVAPEKYEQYF.

The gene calls are TRBV20-1 and TRBJ2-3, with TRBD2 as a possible D gene (6 bases). This CDR3 region has 17 residues. The V gene lost 0 bases and the J gene lost 1 base, with 17 bases spanning the gap. Germline values: CDR1 DFQATT, CDR2 SNEGSKA (reference sequence). The CDR3 region is CSARDLDRDLGTDTQYF. The CDR3 DNA follows: TGCAGTGCTAGAGACCTTGACCGGGACTTAGGCACAGATACGCAGTATTTT.

J is TRBJ1-2 and V is TRBV7-9; D is uncertain. The CDR3 sequence is 12 residues long. Germline assignment: CDR1 SEHNR and CDR2 FQNEAQ (reference sequence). V was trimmed by 4 bases and J by 8 bases, leaving 11 bases between them. The CDR3 here is CASSYETSGYTF. In DNA, the CDR3 is TGTGCCAGCAGCTACGAGACTTCCGGCTACACCTTC. The entire variable domain, with the rest obtained from reference TRBV7-9 and TRBJ1-2, is as follows: DTGVSQNPRHKITKRGQNVTFRCDPISEHNRLYWYRQTLGQGPEFLTYFQNEAQLEKSRLLSDRFSAERPKGSFSTLEIQRTEQGDSAMYLCASSYETSGYTFGSGTRLTVV.

This rearrangement joins TRBV7-6 to TRBJ1-2, with TRBD1 identical over 8 bases. CDR1 and CDR2 (germline): SGHVS, FNYEAQ. This CDR3 is built from 16 residues. With V trimmed by 5 bases and J by 6 bases, 14 bases remained unmatched. As DNA, the CDR3 is TGTGCCAGCAGCCCCAGGCTTGGACAGGGCTCGAATGGCTACACCTTC. Protein sequence: CASSPRLGQGSNGYTF.

J is TRBJ1-2 and V is TRBV14; no firm D call. Germline CDR1 is SGHDN and CDR2 is FVKESK. The CDR3 is 16 residues long. Trimming took off 0 bases at V and 3 bases at J, with 14 bases between the two ends. CDR3 loop: CASSQDTRDLYYGYTF. CDR3 sequence (DNA): TGTGCCAGCAGCCAAGATACCAGAGACCTTTACTATGGCTACACCTTC.

This clonotype appeared a few times. The chain couples TRBV7-9 to TRBJ2-7; TRBD1 is a possible D gene (6 bases). CDR1 SEHNR and CDR2 FQNEAQ come from the germline V gene (reference sequence). V gave up 4 bases and J gave up 2 bases, with 12 bases separating them. This CDR3 spans 14 amino acids. The CDR3 DNA follows: TGTGCCAGCAGCTCCCGACAGGCCCCCTACGAGCAGTACTTC. It yields the protein CASSSRQAPYEQYF. Filled out from reference TRBV7-9 and TRBJ2-7, the complete variable domain reads DTGVSQNPRHKITKRGQNVTFRCDPISEHNRLYWYRQTLGQGPEFLTYFQNEAQLEKSRLLSDRFSAERPKGSFSTLEIQRTEQGDSAMYLCASSSRQAPYEQYFGPGTRLTVT.

This rearrangement joins TRBV3-1 to TRBJ2-5, with D perhaps matching TRBD2 (5 bases). Trimming removed 4 bases from V and 7 bases from J, with 13 bases in between. CDR3 length: 13 residues. The germline gives CDR1 LGHDT, CDR2 YNNKEL (reference sequence). CDR3 in amino acids: CASSRYGEGTQYF. As DNA, the CDR3 is TGTGCCAGCAGCCGATACGGCGAGGGGACCCAGTACTTC.

In this sample, this clonotype turned up a few times. The rearrangement joins TRBV14 to TRBJ2-7, with D possibly being TRBD2 (5 bases). The CDR3 is 15 residues long. Trimming removed 1 base at V and 1 base at J, with 11 bases between. The germline gives CDR1 SGHDN, CDR2 FVKESK. CDR3 region: CASSQGFPGSYEQYF. As DNA, the CDR3 is TGTGCCAGCAGCCAAGGCTTCCCGGGATCCTACGAGCAGTACTTC.

The CDR3 DNA is TGTGCCAGCGGGCCGGACTTACAAGAGACCCAGTACTTC. It yields the protein CASGPDLQETQYF. The J gene is TRBJ2-5, the V gene TRBV6-2 or TRBV6-3; tentatively, D is TRBD2 (5 bases). This CDR3 comprises 13 residues. The V end was cut by 8 bases, the J end by 2 bases, with 12 bases between. CDR1 MNHEY and CDR2 SVGEGT come from the germline V gene.

This clonotype was picked up many times. V is TRBV20-1 and J is TRBJ2-3, with 10 positions matching TRBD2. The CDR3 has 14 residues. V gave up 5 bases and J gave up 5 bases; unmatched junction bases: 7. The germline CDR1 and CDR2 sequences are DFQATT and SNEGSKA (reference sequence). DNA for the CDR3: TGCAGTGCTTCAGCGGGGGGGCCCGTAGATACGCAGTATTTT. It encodes CSASAGGPVDTQYF.

In this sample, this clonotype turned up a few times. The CDR3 sequence is CSPIRGDYNEQFF. CDR3 nucleotide sequence: TGCAGCCCCATTCGCGGGGACTACAATGAGCAGTTCTTC. The V and J genes are TRBV20-1 and TRBJ2-1, with D possibly TRBD2 on 6 matching bases. The germline CDR1 and CDR2 sequences are DFQATT and SNEGSKA (reference sequence). This CDR3 region has 13 residues.

With regard to this clonotype: This could be a read error, since a much larger clone is one nucleotide away. The final CDR3 position lacks the conserved phenylalanine or tryptophan, pointing to a likely read error. The rearrangement links TRBV12-3 or TRBV12-4 to TRBJ1-1; no reliable D call. This CDR3 is 12 amino acids long. Between the trimmed V and J ends, which lost 6 bases and 4 bases, there was a span of 9 bases. The CDR3 DNA sequence: TGTGCCAGCAGCCTGTACGCCACTGAAGCTTTCTAT. Its translation: CASSLYATEAFY.

The J gene is TRBJ1-2, the V gene TRBV6-2 or TRBV6-3, with D unclear. The CDR3 length is 15 residues. The germline V gene encodes CDR1 MNHEY and CDR2 SVGEGT. Trimming left V 0 bases short and J 4 bases short, with 12 bases between. In DNA form, the CDR3 reads TGTGCCAGCAGTTACTCGCCTCGGGTAGTCTATGGCTACACCTTC. Translating it yields CASSYSPRVVYGYTF.

This clonotype was recorded many times. The V and J genes are TRBV7-2 and TRBJ2-3; 9 bases align to TRBD1. The V gene end was trimmed by 8 bases and the J gene end by 3 bases; junction bases not matched to a gene: 9. Germline-derived CDR1 and CDR2 are SGHTA and FQGNSA. The CDR3 runs 15 residues. Here the CDR3 reads CASLQGAVWTDTQYF. In DNA, the CDR3 is TGTGCCAGCCTACAGGGGGCAGTCTGGACAGATACGCAGTATTTT.

In its sample, this clonotype was seen a few times. V gene TRBV7-9 combines with J gene TRBJ2-3; 9 nucleotides align to TRBD2. Trimming cost V 5 bases and J 2 bases; bases outside gene matches: 8. The CDR3 is 16 amino acids. CDR1 SEHNR and CDR2 FQNEAQ come from the germline V gene (reference sequence). CDR3 region: CASSAASGEYTDTQYF. Written as DNA, the CDR3 is TGTGCCAGCAGCGCAGCTAGCGGGGAGTACACAGATACGCAGTATTTT.

This clonotype has ten or more counts. CDR3 sequence: CASSLYAGPEGTGELFF. The CDR3 DNA reads as TGTGCCAGCAGCTTGTATGCCGGACCAGAGGGGACCGGGGAGCTGTTTTTT. The chain combines TRBV7-8 with TRBJ2-2, with D perhaps given as TRBD1 or TRBD2 (5 bases each). The CDR3 contains 17 residues. Germline CDR1 and CDR2: SGHVS and FQNEAQ. V shed 3 bases and J shed 5 bases, with 19 bases lying between them.

The chain carries TRBV27 and TRBJ2-7; 9 nucleotides align to TRBD1. The junction had 7 bases not matched to a gene; V was cut back by 8 bases and J by 2 bases. In germline, CDR1 is MNHEY, CDR2 SMNVEV (reference sequence). The CDR3 is 14 amino acids. CDR3 sequence reads: CASHGTGNPYEQYF. The CDR3 DNA is TGTGCCAGCCACGGGACAGGGAATCCCTACGAGCAGTACTTC.

A few counts support this clonotype. The chain has TRBV12-3 or TRBV12-4 and TRBJ1-5; D unclear. V was trimmed by 3 bases and J by 0 bases, leaving 6 bases between them. The CDR3 consists of 14 residues. Written as DNA, the CDR3 is TGTGCCAGCAGTTTTCGGGTTAGCAATCAGCCCCAGCATTTT. Protein sequence: CASSFRVSNQPQHF.

The gene calls are TRBV7-9 and TRBJ1-2; D unresolved. V gave up 5 bases and J gave up 14 bases, with 18 bases separating them. The CDR3 is 12 amino acids. The germline V gene has CDR1 SEHNR and CDR2 FQNEAQ (reference sequence). CDR3 loop: CASSQPDRLWTF. The CDR3 nucleotides read TGTGCCAGCAGCCAACCGGACCGTCTTTGGACCTTC.

This clonotype was counted only a few times. The CDR3 loop reads CASSTQEPNTEAFF. The CDR3 DNA sequence: TGTGCCAGCAGTACACAGGAACCGAACACTGAAGCTTTCTTT. The chain couples TRBV25-1 to TRBJ1-1; D possibly corresponds to TRBD1 (5 bases). Germline lookup yields CDR1 MGHDK and CDR2 SYGVNS. Trimming stripped 5 bases from V and 1 base from J, with 11 bases between. The CDR3 is 14 amino acids.

The V gene is TRBV20-1, the J gene TRBJ1-1; D unclear. The CDR3 is 13 amino acids. Germline lookup yields CDR1 DFQATT and CDR2 SNEGSKA (reference sequence). Trimming left V 0 bases short and J 1 base short, with 6 bases between. This CDR3 is CSARELTNTEAFF. The CDR3 DNA sequence: TGCAGTGCTAGAGAACTTACGAACACTGAAGCTTTCTTT.

This chain connects TRBV11-2 to TRBJ2-5; D not resolved. The CDR3 sequence is 13 residues long. The germline gives CDR1 SGHAT, CDR2 FQNNGV. The ends were cut back, 5 bases at V and 1 base at J, with 8 bases in the middle. In DNA, the CDR3 is TGTGCCAGCAGCCTAAGGATCCAAGAGACCCAGTACTTC. It specifies CASSLRIQETQYF.

This clonotype came up many times. The gene calls are TRBV12-3 or TRBV12-4 and TRBJ1-1; D ambiguous. V dropped 4 bases and J dropped 2 bases, with 14 bases sitting between them. This CDR3 is built from 15 residues. The CDR3 spells CASSSIQYINTEAFF. CDR3 sequence (DNA): TGTGCCAGCAGTTCGATCCAATATATTAACACTGAAGCTTTCTTT.

The chain combines TRBV28 with TRBJ1-1; TRBD1 agrees at 8 bases. The V segment lost 4 bases and the J segment 5 bases; nucleotides outside the gene matches: 9. There are 15 residues in the CDR3. Germline V gives CDR1 MDHEN, CDR2 SYDVKM. Written as DNA, the CDR3 is TGTGCCAGCAGTTACGGACAGGGAGTTTGGACTGAAGCTTTCTTT. It encodes CASSYGQGVWTEAFF.

The V call is TRBV7-9, the J call TRBJ1-1; TRBD1 matches 9 bases. Trimming at V came to 5 bases and at J to 8 bases, leaving 12 bases not matched to a gene. The CDR3 is 15 residues long. The germline CDR1 and CDR2 sequences are SEHNR and FQNEAQ (reference sequence). In DNA, the CDR3 is TGTGCCAGCAGCGGGACAGGGCCCGTAGTCTCCGAAGCTTTCTTT. Translated: CASSGTGPVVSEAFF. The complete variable domain, with remaining parts taken from reference TRBV7-9 and TRBJ1-1, reads DTGVSQNPRHKITKRGQNVTFRCDPISEHNRLYWYRQTLGQGPEFLTYFQNEAQLEKSRLLSDRFSAERPKGSFSTLEIQRTEQGDSAMYLCASSGTGPVVSEAFFGQGTRLTVV.